This TCR beta chain was sequenced for a study of human T cells and chemical hapten exposure. At the level of the study: The study traced per-sample TCR yield variation mainly to small differences in pooled library volumes. Study-wide results and limits: No change in TCRs above 1 in 1000 frequency was produced by DPC sensitization.

Within the library, unique molecular identifiers were attached to each individual cDNA molecule. One entry per CDR3 protein, called by TCRdb with MiXCR from the 5' RACE reads. The sample shows 110,000 to 150,000 distinct CDR3 sequences, over 3.5% of them seen only once. Researchers extracted total RNA from unfractionated whole blood. Trimming cost V 4 bases and J 1 base, with 10 bases left between them. Germline V lookup: CDR1 SEHNR, CDR2 FQNEAQ (reference sequence). This CDR3 has 14 amino acids. There are many counts of this clonotype. Its antigen is not known. The chain carries TRBV7-9 and TRBJ2-5, with D possibly TRBD2 on 5 matching bases. The TCR originated in a female donor in good health. In DNA form, the CDR3 reads TGTGCCAGCAGCTCCGGGGTCCTCCAAGAGACCCAGTACTTC. Encoded protein: CASSSGVLQETQYF.